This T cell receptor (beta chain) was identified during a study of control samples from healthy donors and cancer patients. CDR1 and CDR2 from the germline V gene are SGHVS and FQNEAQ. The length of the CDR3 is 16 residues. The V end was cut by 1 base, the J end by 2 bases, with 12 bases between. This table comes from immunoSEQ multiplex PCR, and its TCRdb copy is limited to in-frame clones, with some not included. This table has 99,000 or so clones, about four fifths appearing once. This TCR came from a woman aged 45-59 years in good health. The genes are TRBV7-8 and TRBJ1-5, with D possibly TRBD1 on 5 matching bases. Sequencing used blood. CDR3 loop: CASSLDQGSGNQPQHF. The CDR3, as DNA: TGTGCCAGCAGCTTAGACCAGGGATCGGGCAATCAGCCCCAGCATTTT.